This entry concerns a single T cell receptor beta chain. The antigen remains undetermined. A much bigger clone sits one base away, suggesting this may be a read error. Here the CDR3 omits its conserved ending phenylalanine or tryptophan, so a read error is the likely source. The entry originates in a study of molecular identifiers for immune sequencing clone quantification. Points from the study as a whole: Spike-in Jurkat TCR RNA from a single cell reportedly registered among about a million naive cells.

The J segment lost 0 bases and the V segment lost 5 bases, leaving 9 bases of the junction unmatched. Per germline, CDR1 SGHVS and CDR2 FNYEAQ. The CDR3 consists of 16 residues. As CD8+CD4-CCR7+CD45RA+ cells, naive CD8 T cells were sorted. Methods described previously were used for bulk TCR libraries, and listed TCR primers were applied. From the PCR reads, TCRdb called clonotypes with MiXCR, one entry per CDR3 protein. The table records about 630,000 distinct CDR3 sequences, approximately 24% of them present only once. The sequencing input was naive CD8+ T cells from blood, with Jurkat cell RNA spiked in. Documented subset: FACS-sorted CD8+CD4-CCR7+CD45RA+ naive T cells. This TCR derives from a human donor in good health. Some libraries in this study had Jurkat cell RNA spiked in. The V and J genes are TRBV7-6 and TRBJ1-1, with 7 nucleotides matching TRBD1. The CDR3 loop reads CASSQRQGYMNTEAFY. CDR3 in DNA: TGTGCCAGCAGCCAAAGACAGGGATACATGAACACTGAAGCTTTCTAT.